This entry describes one TCR beta chain. The CDR3 covers 15 residues. CDR1 is MNHEY and CDR2 is SMNVEV in the germline V gene (reference sequence). The ends lost 6 bases at V and 0 bases at J; junction bases unmatched: 3. PCR amplification relied on 60 Vbeta primers (plus 13 Jbeta primers). TCRdb's copy holds only in-frame clones and misses some; the assay was immunoSEQ multiplex PCR. The data show roughly 150,000 clones, 70% seen once. This sample is part of a study of cytomegalovirus exposure and HLA in healthy donors. This receptor was obtained from a woman in her thirties in good health and CMV-seronegative. Sequences were obtained from PBMCs. The chain employs TRBV27 and TRBJ1-3; 9 nucleotides line up with TRBD1. The CDR3 DNA reads TGTGCCAGCAGAGGGACAGGGATCTCTGGAAACACCATATATTTT. Amino acid sequence: CASRGTGISGNTIYF.